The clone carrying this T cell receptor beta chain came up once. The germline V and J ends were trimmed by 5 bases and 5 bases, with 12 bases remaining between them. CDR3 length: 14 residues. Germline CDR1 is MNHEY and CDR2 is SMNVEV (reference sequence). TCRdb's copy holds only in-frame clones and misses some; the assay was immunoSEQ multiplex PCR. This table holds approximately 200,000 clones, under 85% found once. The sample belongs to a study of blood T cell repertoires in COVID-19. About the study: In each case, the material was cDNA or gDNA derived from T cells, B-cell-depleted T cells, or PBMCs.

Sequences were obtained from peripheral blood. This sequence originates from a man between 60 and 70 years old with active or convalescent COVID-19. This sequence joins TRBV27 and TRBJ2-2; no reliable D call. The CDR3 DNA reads TGTGCCAGCAGTAAAGATTCGAGGACCGGGGAGCTGTTTTTT. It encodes CASSKDSRTGELFF.